Listed below are T cell receptor beta chains from one sample, sequenced in a study of cytomegalovirus exposure and HLA in healthy donors. The protocol was immunoSEQ multiplex PCR, while the TCRdb copy is restricted to in-frame clones and leaves out a portion. The sample records under 200,000 clones, about 59% being singletons. The material sequenced was PBMCs. The receptors derive from a man aged 35 to 55 in good health and CMV-seronegative. Both conserved end residues are part of each CDR3. The D gene is left open where the match is weak. Expanded clones get a size class; other rows say once, few or many, or leave the size out.

>NA|NA|TRBJ2-7|TRBV5-8
TGTGCCAGCAGCCGAATAATTACAGGAACGTCCCTCGAGCAGTACTTC
CASSRIITGTSLEQYF
>NA|NA|TRBJ2-3|TRBV30
TGTGCCTGGAGTGTAGCGGCTACAGATACGCAGTATTTT
CAWSVAATDTQYF
>NA|NA|TRBJ2-1|TRBV6-1
TGTACCAGCAGTCTTAATAATGAGCAGTTCTTC
CTSSLNNEQFF
>NA|NA|TRBJ1-4|TRBV29-1
TGCAGCGTTGAGGGGCAGTCTAATGAAAAACTGTTTTTT
CSVEGQSNEKLFF
>TRBD2|NA|TRBJ2-3|TRBV19
TGTGCCAGTAGTGGTCCATTCGGCGGGGGGGTCGATACGCAGTATTTT
CASSGPFGGGVDTQYF
>NA|NA|TRBJ1-5|TRBV7-2
TGTGCCAGCAGCTCTGCAGGGGATAATCAGCCCCAGCATTTT
CASSSAGDNQPQHF
>TRBD1|NA|TRBJ2-5|TRBV19
TGTGCCAGTAGTTTGCCCCCGGGACAGGGGACGACCCAGTACTTC
CASSLPPGQGTTQYF
>NA|NA|TRBJ2-3|TRBV15
TGTGCCACCAGCAGAGGTCTATCAGGCGCAGATACGCAGTATTTT
CATSRGLSGADTQYF
>TRBD2|NA|TRBJ2-3|TRBV7-3
TGTGCCAGCAGCGCTACTCCTAGCGGGAGCACAGATACGCAGTATTTT
CASSATPSGSTDTQYF
>TRBD1|NA|TRBJ1-1|TRBV5-1
TGCGCCAGCAGCCTCCAGGGGGCGCGGGACACTGAAGCTTTCTTT
CASSLQGARDTEAFF
>NA|NA|TRBJ2-3|TRBV6-6
TGTGCCAGCAGTTCCAACCCGGTTGATAGCACAGATACGCAGTATTTT
CASSSNPVDSTDTQYF
>TRBD1|NA|TRBJ2-1|TRBV18
TGTGCCAGCTCAAATAGACAGGGGCGAAGTGAGCAGTTCTTC
CASSNRQGRSEQFF
>TRBD2|NA|TRBJ2-1|TRBV6-6
TGTGCCAGCGCATATAGCGGGGCTGAGCAGTTCTTC
CASAYSGAEQFF
>NA|NA|TRBJ2-7|TRBV28
TGTGCCAGCAGTTTAGAAATCGTAGCCTACGAGCAGTACTTC
CASSLEIVAYEQYF
>TRBD1|NA|TRBJ1-1|TRBV5-6
TGTGCCAGCAGCTGGGGACAGGGAGGGAAAACTGAAGCTTTCTTT
CASSWGQGGKTEAFF
>TRBD1|NA|TRBJ1-6|TRBV15
TGTGCCACCAGCAGAGATAGGGACCCAGGGGGTTCACCCCTCCACTTT
CATSRDRDPGGSPLHF
>TRBD1|NA|TRBJ2-5|TRBV29-1
TGCAGCGTTGCCGGACAGGTTTCGGGGGAGACCCAGTACTTC
CSVAGQVSGETQYF
>NA|few|TRBJ1-5|TRBV4-3
TGCGCCAGCAGCCAAGACAGGGGCGGTCAGCCCCAGCATTTT
CASSQDRGGQPQHF
>TRBD2|few|TRBJ2-5|TRBV6-6
TGTGCCAGCAACTGGGGACTAGCCGAAGAGACCCAGTACTTC
CASNWGLAEETQYF
>NA|few|TRBJ1-1|TRBV5-1
TGCGCCAGCAGCTTTACAGGGAACACTGAAGCTTTCTTT
CASSFTGNTEAFF
>TRBD2|NA|TRBJ2-3|TRBV7-2
TGTGCCAGCACTCAGGGCGGGAGGGCCTCAGATACGCAGTATTTT
CASTQGGRASDTQYF
>NA|NA|TRBJ1-1|TRBV7-9
TGTGCCAGCAGCTCGCCGGCCGGGGGTATGAACACTGAAGCTTTCTTT
CASSSPAGGMNTEAFF
>NA|few|TRBJ2-3|TRBV13
TGTGCCAGCAGATGGAGGGGCGAGAGCACAGATACGCAGTATTTT
CASRWRGESTDTQYF